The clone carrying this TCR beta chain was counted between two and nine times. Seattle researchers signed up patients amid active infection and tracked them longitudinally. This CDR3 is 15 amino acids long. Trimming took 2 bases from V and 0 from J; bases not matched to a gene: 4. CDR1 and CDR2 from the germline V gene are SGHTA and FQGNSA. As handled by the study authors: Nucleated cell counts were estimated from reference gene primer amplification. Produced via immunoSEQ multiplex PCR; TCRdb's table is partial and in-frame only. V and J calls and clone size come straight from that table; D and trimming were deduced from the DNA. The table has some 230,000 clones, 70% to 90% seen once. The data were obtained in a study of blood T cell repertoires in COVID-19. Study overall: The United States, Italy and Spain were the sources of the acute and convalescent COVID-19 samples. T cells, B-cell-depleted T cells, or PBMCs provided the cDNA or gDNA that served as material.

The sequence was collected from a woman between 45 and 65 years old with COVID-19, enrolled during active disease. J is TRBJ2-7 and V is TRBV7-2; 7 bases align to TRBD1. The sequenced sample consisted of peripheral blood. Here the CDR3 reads CASSLLGTVSYEQYF. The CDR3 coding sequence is TGTGCCAGCAGCTTATTAGGGACAGTCTCCTACGAGCAGTACTTC.